This T cell receptor beta chain was identified in a study of identical twins. Study results and caveats: Fewer insertions were carried by abundant cord blood beta clonotypes, but none was seen in memory repertoires.

TCRdb re-called the 5' RACE reads through MiXCR, storing one row per CDR3 protein. The sample contains 500,000 to 600,000 distinct CDR3 sequences, roughly a fifth of which appear only once. Comments on this clonotype: The antigen is undetermined.

V dropped 6 bases and J dropped 6; count of bases not matched to a gene: 9. Per germline, CDR1 DFQATT and CDR2 SNEGSKA (reference sequence). This CDR3 comprises 15 residues. All donors were healthy Caucasians. This sample also appeared in a second study, on T cells expressing NK-cell markers. This second report adds: There were a handful of donors in whom these clonotypes also led the CD3+CD56-NKG2C+ fraction.

The clonotype comes from a woman between 18 and 29 years old in good health. The J gene is TRBJ2-2, the V gene TRBV20-1; 11 positions match TRBD1. The sequenced material came from CD4+ T cells sorted from blood. This CDR3 reads CSAPRTGGASGELFF. The CDR3 DNA reads as TGCAGTGCCCCCCGGACAGGGGGCGCATCCGGGGAGCTGTTTTTT.